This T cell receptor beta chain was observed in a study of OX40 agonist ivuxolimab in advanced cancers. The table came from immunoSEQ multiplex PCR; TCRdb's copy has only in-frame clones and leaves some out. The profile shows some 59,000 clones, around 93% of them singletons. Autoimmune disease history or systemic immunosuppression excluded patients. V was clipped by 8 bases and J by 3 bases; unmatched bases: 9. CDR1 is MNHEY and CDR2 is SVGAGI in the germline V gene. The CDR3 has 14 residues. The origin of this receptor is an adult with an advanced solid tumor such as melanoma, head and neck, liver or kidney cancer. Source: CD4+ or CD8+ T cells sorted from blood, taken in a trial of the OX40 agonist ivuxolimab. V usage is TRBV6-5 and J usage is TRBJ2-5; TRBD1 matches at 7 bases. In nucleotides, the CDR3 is TGTGCCAGCGGTGCTTACGGGACAGAAGAGACCCAGTACTTC. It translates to CASGAYGTEETQYF.